Following are 15 T cell receptor beta chains from one sample sequenced in a study of OX40 agonist ivuxolimab in advanced cancers. This table comes from immunoSEQ multiplex PCR, and its TCRdb copy is limited to in-frame clones, with some not included. The table lists about 44,000 clones, roughly 80% of them singletons. The sequencing here drew on CD4+ or CD8+ T cells sorted from blood, taken in a trial of the OX40 agonist ivuxolimab. The receptors were sampled from an adult with an advanced solid tumor such as melanoma, head and neck, liver or kidney cancer.

This clone has more than one count but fewer than ten. The chain combines TRBV27 with TRBJ2-3, with D possibly TRBD1 on 6 matching bases. V lost 3 bases and J 5 bases, leaving 18 bases between the germline ends. The germline CDR1 and CDR2 sequences are MNHEY and SMNVEV (reference sequence). The CDR3 is made up of 16 amino acids. CDR3 loop: CASSLYSYRDGDTQYF. The CDR3 DNA reads as TGTGCCAGCAGTTTGTATAGCTACAGGGACGGAGATACGCAGTATTTT.

V and J are TRBV30 and TRBJ2-5; perhaps TRBD2 as D (7 bases). Trimming removed 7 bases from V and 4 bases from J, with 16 bases in between. The CDR3 is 13 residues long. CDR1 and CDR2 (germline): GTSNPN, SVGIG (reference sequence). CDR3 nucleotides: TGTGCCTCCCCGGGGAGGGGGGCAGAGACCCAGTACTTC. The encoded protein is CASPGRGAETQYF.

The chain employs TRBV30 and TRBJ1-1; 9 bases match TRBD1. The CDR3 length is 14 residues. Germline lookup yields CDR1 GTSNPN and CDR2 SVGIG (reference sequence). Trimming took 0 bases from V and 4 from J; bases not matched to a gene: 3. The CDR3 DNA follows: TGTGCCTGGAGTGTGTCACAGGGGGCCACTGAAGCTTTCTTT. Protein product: CAWSVSQGATEAFF.

The genes are TRBV5-4 and TRBJ2-5; 7 nucleotides align to TRBD1. CDR1 is SGHNT, CDR2 YYREEE, per germline (reference sequence). V shed 0 bases and J 2 bases; nucleotides not matched to a gene: 4. The CDR3 runs to 15 residues. CDR3 region: CASSLVGTVQETQYF. The CDR3 DNA reads as TGTGCCAGCAGCTTGGTAGGGACAGTACAAGAGACCCAGTACTTC.

This sequence joins TRBV30 and TRBJ2-3; D unresolved. The CDR3 runs to 12 residues. Germline CDR1 and CDR2: GTSNPN and SVGIG (reference sequence). The V gene lost 2 bases and the J gene lost 3 bases, with 6 bases spanning the gap. The CDR3 here is CAWSLGTDTQYF. CDR3 nucleotides: TGTGCCTGGAGTTTAGGAACAGATACGCAGTATTTT.

V gene TRBV2 combines with J gene TRBJ1-2, with TRBD1 matching over 8 bases. Germline CDR1 is SNHLY and CDR2 is FYNNEI. J was trimmed by 8 bases and V by 7 bases; bases with no gene match: 6. The CDR3 is 12 amino acids. The CDR3 here is CASTVTGEGYTF. The CDR3 DNA is TGTGCCAGCACTGTGACAGGGGAAGGCTACACCTTC.

The genes are TRBV7-9 and TRBJ1-5; D call uncertain. This CDR3 contains 12 residues. The V gene's germline CDR1 is SEHNR and CDR2 FQNEAQ (reference sequence). V was shortened by 1 base and J by 7 bases, with 5 bases between the two germline ends. The CDR3 loop is CASSLGGQPQHF. The CDR3 coding sequence is TGTGCCAGCAGCTTAGGCGGCCAGCCCCAGCATTTT. The complete variable domain, with remaining parts taken from reference TRBV7-9 and TRBJ1-5, reads DTGVSQNPRHKITKRGQNVTFRCDPISEHNRLYWYRQTLGQGPEFLTYFQNEAQLEKSRLLSDRFSAERPKGSFSTLEIQRTEQGDSAMYLCASSLGGQPQHFGDGTRLSIL.

V is TRBV12-5 and J is TRBJ1-2, with D possibly TRBD1 on 5 matching bases. Trimming pared 7 bases from V and 13 bases from J, leaving 19 bases between. The CDR3 totals 12 residues. Germline CDR1 LGHNT, CDR2 FRNRAP. This CDR3 reads CASAWDSLNSTF. The CDR3 nucleotides are TGTGCTAGTGCCTGGGACTCTTTGAACTCCACCTTC.

The rearrangement joins TRBV6-1 to TRBJ1-4; TRBD1 matches 9 bases. J was trimmed by 3 bases and V by 4 bases; bases with no gene match: 0. The length of the CDR3 is 14 residues. Germline CDR1 is MNHNS and CDR2 is SASEGT. CDR3 sequence: CASSGTGANEKLFF. The CDR3 nucleotides read TGTGCCAGCAGTGGGACAGGGGCTAATGAAAAACTGTTTTTT.

The chain employs TRBV20-1 and TRBJ2-7; possibly TRBD2 for D (6 bases). CDR3 length: 11 amino acids. V was cut by 0 bases and J by 10 bases, with 10 bases left in between. Germline CDR1 DFQATT, CDR2 SNEGSKA (reference sequence). CDR3 in DNA: TGCAGTGCTAGAGAGGGGGGTCGACAGTACTTC. This codes for CSAREGGRQYF.

The rearrangement uses TRBV20-1 and TRBJ2-1, with D perhaps assigned TRBD1 or TRBD2 (5 bases each). V was pared by 6 bases and J by 6 bases, with 9 bases between. The germline V gene has CDR1 DFQATT and CDR2 SNEGSKA (reference sequence). CDR3 length: 11 amino acids. CDR3 loop: CSAGRFNEQFF. CDR3 bases: TGCAGTGCGGGACGGTTCAATGAGCAGTTCTTC.

The chain has TRBV19 and TRBJ1-5; possible D gene TRBD1, 5 bases. Germline V gene data show CDR1 as LNHDA and CDR2 as SQIVND (reference sequence). Trimming cost V 2 bases and J 9 bases, with 8 bases left between them. The CDR3 spans 12 residues. The CDR3 DNA is TGTGCCAGTAGTATATTGGGGGGGCCCCAGCATTTT. It specifies CASSILGGPQHF. The variable domain in full, completed from reference TRBV19 and TRBJ1-5, reads DGGITQSPKYLFRKEGQNVTLSCEQNLNHDAMYWYRQDPGQGLRLIYYSQIVNDFQKGDIAEGYSVSREKKESFPLTVTSAQKNPTAFYLCASSILGGPQHFGDGTRLSIL.

This clone was seen only once. This chain joins TRBV7-2 and TRBJ2-3; 8 nucleotides align to TRBD2. Looked up from germline, CDR1 is SGHTA and CDR2 is FQGNSA. CDR3 length equals 17 residues. J lost 4 bases, V lost 1 base, and 10 bases had no gene match. Here the CDR3 reads CASSLVGTSGGADTQYF. As DNA, the CDR3 is TGTGCCAGCAGCTTAGTGGGGACTAGTGGCGGGGCAGATACGCAGTATTTT.

This chain joins TRBV5-1 and TRBJ2-3; perhaps D is TRBD1 or TRBD2 (5 bases each). The germline V and J ends were trimmed by 6 bases and 4 bases, with 15 bases remaining between them. Germline V lookup: CDR1 SGHRS, CDR2 YFSETQ. The CDR3 runs to 14 residues. The CDR3 DNA reads as TGCGCCAGCACCCCCCAGGGAGCGTCAGATACGCAGTATTTT. Its protein product is CASTPQGASDTQYF.

The chain couples TRBV19 to TRBJ1-4; D possibly corresponds to TRBD1 (5 bases). V was clipped by 7 bases and J by 2 bases, with 14 bases between them. The CDR3 has 15 amino acids. Germline lookup yields CDR1 LNHDA and CDR2 SQIVND (reference sequence). The CDR3 DNA reads TGTGCCAGTAAACCGGGAGGGGCGACTAATGAAAAACTGTTTTTT. It encodes CASKPGGATNEKLFF.